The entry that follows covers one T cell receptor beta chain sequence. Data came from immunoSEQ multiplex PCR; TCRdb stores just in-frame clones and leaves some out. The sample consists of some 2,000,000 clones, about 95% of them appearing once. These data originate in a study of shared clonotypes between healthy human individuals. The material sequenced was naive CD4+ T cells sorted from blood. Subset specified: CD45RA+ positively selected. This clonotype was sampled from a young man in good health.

The CDR3 sequence: CASSEGGGELEAFF. The CDR3 region has the DNA TGCGCCAGCAGTGAAGGAGGGGGCGAACTTGAAGCTTTCTTT. The chain employs TRBV10-1 and TRBJ1-1; TRBD1 aligns across 7 bases. The CDR3 consists of 14 residues. The germline CDR1 and CDR2 sequences are WNHNN and SYGVQD (reference sequence). V dropped 3 bases and J dropped 7; count of bases not matched to a gene: 8.